The 4 T cell receptor beta chains reported below all come from one sample, sequenced in a study of cytomegalovirus exposure and HLA in healthy donors (dated by TCRdb to between 2016 and 2019). Receptor amplification or capture employed the immunoSEQ multiplex PCR assay. A mixture of 60 forward primers for TCR Vbeta segments and 13 reverse primers for TCR Jbeta segments was used in the multiplex PCR. TCRdb stores this immuneACCESS table with in-frame sequences only. Part of the clones is absent; in the studies checked, under half of the shortfall reflects unresolved V genes, and no reason is known for the rest. The sample table holds 150,000 to 200,000 clones. Of the sample, 1% to 1.5% falls within the top ten clones. The specimen sequenced was PBMCs. The receptors shown here come from a woman aged 55-69 years in good health and CMV-seronegative.

The V and J genes are TRBV5-4 and TRBJ1-5; the D is unclear. V shed 1 base and J shed 0 bases, with 8 bases lying between them. Germline assignment: CDR1 SGHNT and CDR2 YYREEE (reference sequence). The CDR3 has 15 residues. The CDR3 sequence is CASSLNGLSNQPQHF. CDR3 nucleotide sequence: TGTGCCAGCAGCTTGAATGGGCTTAGCAATCAGCCCCAGCATTTT.

The chain has TRBV4-1 and TRBJ1-5; possible D gene TRBD1, 6 bases. Looked up from germline, CDR1 is MGHRA and CDR2 is YSYEKL. V lost 1 base and J 11 bases, leaving 15 bases between the germline ends. The CDR3 loop spans 14 amino acids. The CDR3 nucleotides read TGCGCCAGCAGCCAAGCCACAGGGTTCCGGGCCCAGCATTTT. This gives the protein CASSQATGFRAQHF.

The chain carries TRBV7-9 and TRBJ2-3; D not resolved. V lost 8 bases and J 4 bases, leaving 10 bases between the germline ends. Per germline, CDR1 SEHNR and CDR2 FQNEAQ (reference sequence). The CDR3 spans 12 residues. The CDR3 here is CASEVSSDTQYF. Here the CDR3 DNA reads TGTGCCAGCGAGGTTTCGTCAGATACGCAGTATTTT.

The gene calls are TRBV6-6 and TRBJ1-2, with D possibly matching TRBD1 (6 bases). There are 14 residues in the CDR3. Germline-derived CDR1 and CDR2 are MNHNY and SVGAGI (reference sequence). The V end lost 0 bases, the J end lost 6 bases, and 11 bases lay between the germline ends. CDR3 protein: CASSYSGQGHGYTF. For the CDR3, the DNA is TGTGCCAGCAGTTACTCAGGCCAGGGGCATGGCTACACCTTC.